The 13 T cell receptor beta chains in this list originate from one sample, sequenced in a study of cytomegalovirus exposure and HLA in healthy donors (dated by TCRdb to about 2017). Libraries were built with the immunoSEQ multiplex PCR assay. TCRdb retrieved this table from immuneACCESS and kept in-frame rearrangements only. Not all clones are present; in checked studies, unresolved V genes account for under half, and no reason is known for the remainder. The sample records 130,000 to 150,000 clones, 85% to 90% of which are singletons. Together, the top ten hold more than 2.5% of the sample. Sequenced sample: PBMCs. The receptor set was obtained from a woman aged 18-30 years in good health and CMV-seropositive.

The chain employs TRBV9 and TRBJ1-5; the D is unclear. Germline V gives CDR1 SGDLS, CDR2 YYNGEE. CDR3 size: 14 residues. V was pared by 4 bases and J by 1 base, with 9 bases between. CDR3 region: CASSPTGSNQPQHF. Written as DNA, the CDR3 is TGTGCCAGCAGCCCTACGGGGAGCAATCAGCCCCAGCATTTT.

V gene TRBV4-1 combines with J gene TRBJ2-7; possibly TRBD2 for D (5 bases). The germline V gene encodes CDR1 MGHRA and CDR2 YSYEKL. V was shortened by 6 bases and J by 6 bases, with 24 bases between the two germline ends. CDR3 length equals 16 residues. The CDR3 sequence is CASRRLPGLFEVEQYF. As DNA, the CDR3 is TGCGCCAGCAGACGATTACCAGGACTCTTCGAGGTCGAGCAGTACTTC.

This chain uses TRBV4-3 with TRBJ2-1; 9 bases match TRBD2. The CDR3 runs 14 residues. Per germline, CDR1 LGHNA and CDR2 YSLEER. The ends lost 2 bases at V and 9 bases at J; junction bases unmatched: 5. CDR3 bases: TGCGCCAGCAGCCAACTAGCGGGAAGAGCTGAGCAGTTCTTC. Its protein is CASSQLAGRAEQFF.

The rearrangement links TRBV27 to TRBJ1-3; TRBD1 matches 7 bases. V was pared by 6 bases and J by 0 bases, with 5 bases of the junction left unmatched. Germline V gene sequence: CDR1 MNHEY, CDR2 SMNVEV (reference sequence). The CDR3 loop spans 15 amino acids. CDR3: CASRTGESSGNTIYF. Here the CDR3 DNA reads TGTGCCAGCAGAACAGGGGAAAGCTCTGGAAACACCATATATTTT.

This clone has just one count. The chain carries TRBV2 and TRBJ2-5, with TRBD1 matching 8 bases. The CDR3 totals 15 residues. Germline trimming cut 6 bases from V and 5 bases from J; bases unmatched to any gene: 11. Germline assignment: CDR1 SNHLY and CDR2 FYNNEI. CDR3 nucleotide sequence: TGTGCCAGCAGCGAGGACAGGGTTGGGGGGGAGACCCAGTACTTC. This translates into CASSEDRVGGETQYF.

The chain couples TRBV2 to TRBJ1-4; 7 nucleotides match TRBD1. This CDR3 has 13 amino acids. CDR1 and CDR2 from the germline V gene are SNHLY and FYNNEI. The junction had 5 bases not matched to a gene; V was cut back by 7 bases and J by 6 bases. CDR3 bases: TGTGCCAGCAAAGACAGGGACGATGAAAAACTGTTTTTT. Its translation: CASKDRDDEKLFF.

V is TRBV11-3 and J is TRBJ2-1; 8 bases match TRBD1. CDR3 size: 15 residues. V lost 3 bases to trimming and J lost 8 bases; unmatched junction nucleotides: 9. Per the germline V gene, CDR1 is SGHNT and CDR2 is YENEEA. CDR3 in amino acids: CASSFLTGVRDEQFF. The CDR3 DNA follows: TGTGCCAGCAGCTTCCTGACAGGGGTCAGGGATGAGCAGTTCTTC.

The chain couples TRBV7-9 to TRBJ1-1; TRBD1 matches 9 bases. The CDR3 totals 14 residues. Losses at the gene ends were 4 bases for V and 4 bases for J; bases not matched to a gene: 4. Germline V gene sequence: CDR1 SEHNR, CDR2 FQNEAQ (reference sequence). The DNA of the CDR3 is TGTGCCAGCAGCTCAGGACAGGGGAGCACTGAAGCTTTCTTT. This sequence encodes CASSSGQGSTEAFF.

The rearrangement joins TRBV5-1 to TRBJ2-2; 12 bases are shared with TRBD1. In germline, CDR1 is SGHRS, CDR2 YFSETQ. This CDR3 is built from 18 residues. The V gene end was trimmed by 0 bases and the J gene end by 2 bases; junction bases not matched to a gene: 5. Here the CDR3 reads CASSLAVGTGGNTGELFF. The DNA of the CDR3 is TGCGCCAGCAGCTTGGCAGTGGGGACAGGGGGCAACACCGGGGAGCTGTTTTTT.

The CDR3 coding sequence is TGTGCCAGCAAAACCTTCTTCAGGGGCGCGTGGTACGAGCAGTACTTC. It specifies CASKTFFRGAWYEQYF. The rearrangement joins TRBV27 to TRBJ2-7, with a possible D match to TRBD1 (6 bases). There are 16 residues in the CDR3. The germline V gene has CDR1 MNHEY and CDR2 SMNVEV (reference sequence). The V end lost 7 bases, the J end lost 4 bases, and 23 bases lay between the germline ends.

This clone has only one observation. The gene calls are TRBV7-2 and TRBJ2-7; 7 bases are shared with TRBD1. The V gene's germline CDR1 is SGHTA and CDR2 FQGNSA. The CDR3 covers 17 residues. The V gene end was trimmed by 5 bases and the J gene end by 2 bases; junction bases not matched to a gene: 15. The CDR3 coding sequence is TGTGCCAGCAGCCCCCCACCGGGACAGCGATCCCCCTACGAGCAGTACTTC. Its protein is CASSPPPGQRSPYEQYF.

This rearrangement joins TRBV28 to TRBJ2-3; TRBD1 agrees at 9 bases. V was pared by 2 bases and J by 5 bases, with 5 bases of the junction left unmatched. In germline, CDR1 is MDHEN, CDR2 SYDVKM. This CDR3 comprises 15 residues. CDR3 nucleotide sequence: TGTGCCAGCAGTTTAGGGGGACAGGGTGGAGATACGCAGTATTTT. This encodes CASSLGGQGGDTQYF.

V gene TRBV6-6 combines with J gene TRBJ2-3; 10 bases map to TRBD2. The germline V gene has CDR1 MNHNY and CDR2 SVGAGI (reference sequence). Germline trimming cut 5 bases from V and 1 base from J; bases unmatched to any gene: 3. The CDR3 consists of 15 residues. The CDR3: CASSPGTSGTDTQYF. CDR3 sequence (DNA): TGTGCCAGCAGTCCCGGGACTAGCGGCACAGATACGCAGTATTTT.